Below are 20 T cell receptor beta chains sequenced from a single sample in a study of blood T cell repertoires in COVID-19. Using immunoSEQ multiplex PCR, the repertoire was profiled, and TCRdb retains in-frame clones only, with some absent. The sample has about 300,000 clones, roughly 87% seen once. Sequencing was done on a sample of peripheral blood. The receptors were gathered from a man between 18 and 35 years old with active or convalescent COVID-19.

The V and J genes are TRBV18 and TRBJ2-7; 10 positions agree with TRBD2. The CDR3 totals 14 residues. V shed 6 bases and J 4 bases; nucleotides not matched to a gene: 6. The germline gives CDR1 KGHSH, CDR2 LQKENI. The CDR3 loop is CASSIAGGMYEQYF. For the CDR3, the DNA is TGTGCCAGCTCTATAGCGGGAGGCATGTACGAGCAGTACTTC.

The CDR3 reads CATSSTSGTGVGNEQFF. The CDR3, as DNA: TGTGCCACCAGCAGCACCTCTGGGACAGGGGTGGGCAATGAGCAGTTCTTC. This rearrangement joins TRBV15 to TRBJ2-1; 10 bases are shared with TRBD1. The V gene end was trimmed by 3 bases and the J gene end by 6 bases; junction bases not matched to a gene: 11. This CDR3 contains 17 residues. Germline V gene lookup returns CDR1 LNHNV and CDR2 YYDKDF (reference sequence).

CDR3 loop: CASSPPLRDSYNEQFF. CDR3 nucleotides: TGTGCCAGCTCACCACCCTTGCGGGATTCCTACAATGAGCAGTTCTTC. The chain carries TRBV18 and TRBJ2-1, with D perhaps TRBD2 (6 bases). In germline, CDR1 is KGHSH, CDR2 LQKENI. V lost 0 bases to trimming and J lost 1 base, with 10 bases between them. This CDR3 is 16 amino acids long.

The chain recombines TRBV7-6 with TRBJ2-2; 9 nucleotides agree with TRBD1. The CDR3 has 20 residues. With V trimmed by 5 bases and J by 4 bases, 20 bases remained unmatched. Per the germline V gene, CDR1 is SGHVS and CDR2 is FNYEAQ. In DNA form, the CDR3 reads TGTGCCAGCAGCCCCTTAAGCGGGACAGGGATAGGGCGTGGCACCGGGGAGCTGTTTTTT. Protein sequence: CASSPLSGTGIGRGTGELFF.

The V and J genes are TRBV6-5 and TRBJ2-7; D gene unclear. CDR3 size: 11 residues. Germline V gene data show CDR1 as MNHEY and CDR2 as SVGAGI. V gave up 10 bases and J gave up 3 bases, with 10 bases separating them. In DNA form, the CDR3 reads TGTGCCATCAAAGACAACTACGAGCAGTACTTC. This translates into CAIKDNYEQYF.

The gene calls are TRBV15 and TRBJ2-5, with TRBD2 matching over 7 bases. The CDR3 is made up of 15 amino acids. From germline, CDR1 is LNHNV and CDR2 YYDKDF (reference sequence). Losses at the gene ends were 0 bases for V and 5 bases for J; bases not matched to a gene: 6. Here the CDR3 reads CATSRDTGEGETQYF. CDR3 nucleotide sequence: TGTGCCACCAGCAGAGATACCGGGGAGGGGGAGACCCAGTACTTC.

The V call is TRBV29-1, the J call TRBJ1-2; TRBD1 matches at 7 bases. CDR3 length: 10 residues. J was trimmed by 6 bases and V by 7 bases; bases with no gene match: 2. Germline lookup yields CDR1 SQVTM and CDR2 ANQGSEA. The CDR3 spells CSDDRDGYTF. Here the CDR3 DNA reads TGCAGCGACGACAGGGATGGCTACACCTTC.

The V gene is TRBV6-5, the J gene TRBJ2-5, with TRBD1 matching 7 bases. The J segment lost 5 bases and the V segment lost 6 bases, leaving 9 bases of the junction unmatched. Germline V lookup: CDR1 MNHEY, CDR2 SVGAGI. CDR3 size: 14 residues. The CDR3 DNA reads as TGTGCCAGCAGCCAGACAGGGTTAGCGGAGACCCAGTACTTC. It translates to CASSQTGLAETQYF.

The chain uses TRBV4-2 and TRBJ2-2, with 9 positions matching TRBD2. CDR1 and CDR2 from the germline V gene are LGHNA and YNFKEQ. V shed 0 bases, J shed 5 bases, and the junction held 7 bases outside the gene matches. CDR3 length: 17 residues. Here the CDR3 DNA reads TGTGCCAGCAGCCAAGATCGTAGCGGGGGTAGGACCGGGGAGCTGTTTTTT. Translated, it gives CASSQDRSGGRTGELFF.

In this sample, this clone turned up a few times. The chain carries TRBV6-5 and TRBJ2-1; D is perhaps TRBD2 (7 bases). Per germline, CDR1 MNHEY and CDR2 SVGAGI. The CDR3 sequence is 14 residues long. V lost 6 bases and J 7 bases, leaving 16 bases between the germline ends. The CDR3 DNA reads as TGTGCCAGCAGAAAGGGCGGGGGCCCAAATGAGCAGTTCTTC. This gives the protein CASRKGGGPNEQFF.

This chain joins TRBV7-2 and TRBJ2-3, with TRBD2 matching over 9 bases. In germline, CDR1 is SGHTA, CDR2 FQGNSA. V lost 3 bases and J lost 3; bases outside the gene matches: 13. This CDR3 contains 18 residues. The CDR3 spells CASSFGLGLAGLTDTQYF. DNA of the CDR3: TGTGCCAGCAGCTTCGGATTGGGGCTAGCGGGGTTAACAGATACGCAGTATTTT. The full variable domain, its missing parts supplied by reference TRBV7-2 and TRBJ2-3, is GAGVSQSPSNKVTEKGKDVELRCDPISGHTALYWYRQSLGQGLEFLIYFQGNSAPDKSGLPSDRFSAERTGGSVSTLTIQRTQQEDSAVYLCASSFGLGLAGLTDTQYFGPGTRLTVL.

This clone was seen a few times. The CDR3 spells CATSRGPGANVLTF. As DNA, the CDR3 is TGTGCCACCAGCAGAGGGCCTGGGGCCAACGTCCTGACTTTC. The chain carries TRBV15 and TRBJ2-6; unclear D gene. V lost 1 base to trimming and J lost 2 bases, with 3 bases between them. The CDR3 consists of 14 residues. Germline V gene data show CDR1 as LNHNV and CDR2 as YYDKDF (reference sequence).

V is TRBV9 and J is TRBJ1-2; TRBD1 agrees at 7 bases. With 3 bases clipped from V and 4 bases from J, the junction kept 12 bases outside the gene matches. In germline, CDR1 is SGDLS, CDR2 YYNGEE. The CDR3 has 16 amino acids. The DNA of the CDR3 is TGTGCCAGCAGCGGATATAACAGGGGCGAGGGCTATGGCTACACCTTC. Translated, it gives CASSGYNRGEGYGYTF.

The V gene is TRBV11-2, the J gene TRBJ2-3; no reliable D call. Per germline, CDR1 SGHAT and CDR2 FQNNGV. The CDR3 is made up of 14 amino acids. Trimming cost V 5 bases and J 4 bases, with 13 bases left between them. The CDR3 DNA sequence: TGTGCCAGCAGCCCGCGCCCCCGCTCAGATACGCAGTATTTT. As protein: CASSPRPRSDTQYF.

The CDR3 region is CASSMTGPNQPQHF. The DNA for the CDR3 is TGTGCCAGCTCGATGACAGGGCCGAATCAGCCCCAGCATTTT. The chain links TRBV18 to TRBJ1-5; 7 positions agree with TRBD1. With 6 bases clipped from V and 4 bases from J, the junction kept 6 bases outside the gene matches. The CDR3 length is 14 residues. In germline, CDR1 is KGHSH, CDR2 LQKENI.

The V call is TRBV10-3, the J call TRBJ2-5, with TRBD1 matching 10 bases. Germline assignment: CDR1 ENHRY and CDR2 SYGVKD. The CDR3 consists of 15 residues. The ends lost 6 bases at V and 4 bases at J; junction bases unmatched: 8. The CDR3 DNA is TGTGCCATCAGGGGGGGGACAGGGGATGTAGAGACCCAGTACTTC. Translated: CAIRGGTGDVETQYF.

The count of this clone is one. The rearrangement links TRBV12-5 to TRBJ1-5; D is ambiguous. Trimming removed 6 bases at V and 4 bases at J, with 7 bases between. The CDR3 runs to 12 residues. Germline V CDR1 and CDR2: LGHNT, FRNRAP. The CDR3 bases are TGTGCTAGTGGCCCAGCGAATCAGCCCCAGCATTTT. Translation: CASGPANQPQHF.

CDR3 nucleotides: TGTGCCAGCCAGACCGGACAACCGAACACTGAAGCTTTCTTT. As protein: CASQTGQPNTEAFF. This chain connects TRBV5-4 to TRBJ1-1, with TRBD1 as a possible D gene (5 bases). Trimming took off 7 bases at V and 1 base at J, with 14 bases between the two ends. The CDR3 loop spans 14 amino acids. CDR1 and CDR2 (germline): SGHNT, YYREEE (reference sequence).

The chain couples TRBV23-1 to TRBJ2-7, with D possibly TRBD1 on 5 matching bases. Being an ORF, TRBV23-1 has a function that is uncertain. V dropped 6 bases and J dropped 2 bases, with 17 bases sitting between them. The CDR3 has 15 residues. CDR3 residues: CASSSHRDSAYEQYF. The DNA for the CDR3 is TGCGCCAGCAGCTCCCATAGAGACAGCGCCTACGAGCAGTACTTC.

As to this clone: Other DNA sequences in the sample encode the same CDR3. V gene TRBV15 combines with J gene TRBJ2-7; a weak D match, TRBD2 (6 bases). This CDR3 spans 13 amino acids. Trimming cost V 0 bases and J 7 bases, with 10 bases left between them. The germline V gene has CDR1 LNHNV and CDR2 YYDKDF (reference sequence). Here the CDR3 DNA reads TGTGCCACCAGCAGAGATCTGGGGGGAGAGCAGTACTTC. Translated: CATSRDLGGEQYF.